This TCR beta chain was found in a study of identical twins. Looked up from germline, CDR1 is MNHEY and CDR2 is SVGEGT. With 0 bases removed from V and 4 bases from J, the gap between germline ends came to 4 bases. The CDR3 contains 13 residues. A template switching step contributed a universal primer site, while unique molecular identifiers were present in the cDNA. TCRdb used MiXCR to reprocess the 5' RACE reads, holding one entry per CDR3 protein. The table records about 570,000 distinct CDR3 sequences, 7.5% to 10% of them present only once. Comments on this clonotype: The target antigen is unknown.

Overall study findings and caveats: Low generation-probability sequences were in excess among twin-shared out-of-frame alpha sequences.

These records were also assigned to another study, of yellow fever vaccine responses in identical twins.

This chain links TRBV6-2 or TRBV6-3 with TRBJ2-1; D not certain. The source of this sequence is a woman aged 18-30 years in good health. The sequenced sample consisted of PBMCs. Written as DNA, the CDR3 is TGTGCCAGCAGTTACTCGATTTACAATGAGCAGTTCTTC. Its protein product is CASSYSIYNEQFF.